What follows are 2 T cell receptor beta chains derived from one specimen sequenced in a study of T cell clonality in common variable immunodeficiency. Study-wide results and caveats: Common variable immunodeficiency TCR beta sequences reportedly had fewer deletions and N-nucleotide insertions.

Antigen specificity for these receptors is unknown. Only in-frame clones appear in the TCRdb table, and some are missing; sequencing was by immunoSEQ multiplex PCR. The sample holds some 25,000 clones, and no clone turns up only once. Input material: peripheral blood mononuclear cells. These receptors all stem from a human donor with common variable immunodeficiency.

In its sample, this clone was seen many times. The read ends 3 residues shy of where the CDR3 ends; the end is completed using the germline J gene. The rearrangement joins TRBV5-1 to TRBJ1-2, with D perhaps matching TRBD1 (5 bases). CDR3 size: 16 residues. Trimming removed 2 bases at V and 1 base at J, with 15 bases between. Germline loops: CDR1 SGHRS, CDR2 YFSETQ. Partial CDR3 DNA: TGCGCCAGCAGCTTTGGGGGGACGGTGGGTAACTATGGC. Residues: CASSFGGTVGNYG. The full CDR3 protein is CASSFGGTVGNYGYTF.

This clone came up many times. The read terminates 3 residues ahead of where the CDR3 ends, so the germline J gene completes it. V usage is TRBV30 and J usage is TRBJ2-3; D is perhaps TRBD1 (8 bases). Germline assignment: CDR1 GTSNPN and CDR2 SVGIG (reference sequence). This CDR3 comprises 14 residues. The CDR3 reads CAWSVRRTGRAQYF. The DNA read from the CDR3 is TGTGCCTGGAGTGTACGACGGACAGGGAGGGCG.